This T cell receptor beta chain was captured in a study of beta chain features in type 1 diabetes. V shed 8 bases and J 6 bases; nucleotides not matched to a gene: 11. The CDR3 is made up of 15 amino acids. The germline gives CDR1 KGHSH, CDR2 LQKENI. As every portion of the isolated RNA was reverse transcribed, the sequencing read expressed TCRB transcripts. Sequencing was performed with immunoSEQ multiplex PCR; in TCRdb, only in-frame clones are kept and a portion is missing. The table lists 450,000 to 600,000 clones, over 25% of them singletons. The sequence was collected from a man younger than 35 in good health. Material for sequencing was naive CD4+ T cells from blood. The chain is built from TRBV18 and TRBJ2-3; TRBD2 matches at 10 bases. CDR3 sequence (DNA): TGTGCCAGCCGCAGGGCCCTAGCGGGAGTGGATACGCAGTATTTT. Translated, it gives CASRRALAGVDTQYF.